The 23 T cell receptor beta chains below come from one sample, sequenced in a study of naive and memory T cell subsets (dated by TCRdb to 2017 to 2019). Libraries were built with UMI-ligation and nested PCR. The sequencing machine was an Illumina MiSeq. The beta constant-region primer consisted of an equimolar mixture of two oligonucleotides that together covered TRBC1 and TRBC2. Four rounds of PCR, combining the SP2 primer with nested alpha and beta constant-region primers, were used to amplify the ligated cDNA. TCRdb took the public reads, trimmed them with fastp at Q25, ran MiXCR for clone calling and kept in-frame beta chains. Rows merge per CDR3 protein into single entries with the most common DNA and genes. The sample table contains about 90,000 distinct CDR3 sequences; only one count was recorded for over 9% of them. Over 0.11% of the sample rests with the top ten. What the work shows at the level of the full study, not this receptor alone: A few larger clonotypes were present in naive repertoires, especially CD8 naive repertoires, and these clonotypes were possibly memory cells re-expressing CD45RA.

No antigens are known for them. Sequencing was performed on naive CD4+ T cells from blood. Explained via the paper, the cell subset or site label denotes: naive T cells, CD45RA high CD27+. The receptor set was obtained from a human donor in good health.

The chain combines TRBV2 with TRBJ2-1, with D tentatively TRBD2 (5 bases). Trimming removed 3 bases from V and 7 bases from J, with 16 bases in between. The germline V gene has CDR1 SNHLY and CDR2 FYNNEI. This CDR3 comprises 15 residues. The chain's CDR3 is CASSERSSGLNEQFF. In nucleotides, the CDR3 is TGTGCCAGCAGTGAGCGGTCCTCGGGGTTAAATGAGCAGTTCTTC.

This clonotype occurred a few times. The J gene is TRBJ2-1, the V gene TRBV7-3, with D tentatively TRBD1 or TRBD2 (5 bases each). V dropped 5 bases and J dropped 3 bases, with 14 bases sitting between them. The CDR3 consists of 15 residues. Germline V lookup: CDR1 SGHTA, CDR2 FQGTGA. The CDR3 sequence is CASSQGPGNYNEQFF. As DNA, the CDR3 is TGTGCCAGCAGCCAGGGTCCGGGGAACTACAATGAGCAGTTCTTC. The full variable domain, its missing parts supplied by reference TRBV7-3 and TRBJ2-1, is GAGVSQTPSNKVTEKGKYVELRCDPISGHTALYWYRQSLGQGPEFLIYFQGTGAADDSGLPNDRFFAVRPEGSVSTLKIQRTERGDSAVYLCASSQGPGNYNEQFFGPGTRLTVL.

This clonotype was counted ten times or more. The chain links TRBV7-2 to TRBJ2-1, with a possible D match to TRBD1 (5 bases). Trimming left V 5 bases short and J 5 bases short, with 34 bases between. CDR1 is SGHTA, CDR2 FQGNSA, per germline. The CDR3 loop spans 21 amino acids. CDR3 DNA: TGTGCCAGCAGCGGACGCCAGGGAAATCCTTATCAGGTTCATCGTAACAATGAGCAGTTCTTC. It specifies CASSGRQGNPYQVHRNNEQFF. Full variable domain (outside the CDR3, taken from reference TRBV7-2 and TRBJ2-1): GAGVSQSPSNKVTEKGKDVELRCDPISGHTALYWYRQSLGQGLEFLIYFQGNSAPDKSGLPSDRFSAERTGGSVSTLTIQRTQQEDSAVYLCASSGRQGNPYQVHRNNEQFFGPGTRLTVL.

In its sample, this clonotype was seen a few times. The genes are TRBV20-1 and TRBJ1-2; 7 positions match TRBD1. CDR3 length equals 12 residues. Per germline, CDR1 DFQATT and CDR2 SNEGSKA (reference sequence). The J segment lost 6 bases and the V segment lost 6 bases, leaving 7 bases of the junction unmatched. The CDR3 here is CSAHGGGDGYTF. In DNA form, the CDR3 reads TGCAGTGCCCATGGAGGGGGCGATGGCTACACCTTC.

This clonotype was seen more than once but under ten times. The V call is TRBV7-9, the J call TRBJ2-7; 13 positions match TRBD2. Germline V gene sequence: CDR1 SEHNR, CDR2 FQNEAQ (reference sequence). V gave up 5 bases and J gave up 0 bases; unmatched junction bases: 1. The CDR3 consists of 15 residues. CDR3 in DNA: TGTGCCAGCAGCCGGACTAGCGGGGGCTCCTACGAGCAGTACTTC. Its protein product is CASSRTSGGSYEQYF.

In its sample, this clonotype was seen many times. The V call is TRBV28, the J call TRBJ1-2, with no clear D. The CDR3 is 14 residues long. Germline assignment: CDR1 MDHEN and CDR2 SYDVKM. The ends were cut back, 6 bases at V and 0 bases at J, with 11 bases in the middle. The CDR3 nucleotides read TGTGCCAGCAGCGCCGAAGTAGCTAACTATGGCTACACCTTC. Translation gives CASSAEVANYGYTF.

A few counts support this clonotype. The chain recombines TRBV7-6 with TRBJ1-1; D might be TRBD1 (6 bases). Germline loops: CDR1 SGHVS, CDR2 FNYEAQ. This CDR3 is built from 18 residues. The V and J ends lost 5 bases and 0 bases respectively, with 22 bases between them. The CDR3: CASSPTGAGQRMNTEAFF. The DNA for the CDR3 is TGTGCCAGCAGCCCCACGGGGGCCGGACAGAGAATGAACACTGAAGCTTTCTTT.

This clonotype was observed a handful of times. The CDR3 nucleotides read TGTGCCTGGAGCACCGGGACAGGGGGAACAGGGTACACTGAAGCTTTCTTT. It specifies CAWSTGTGGTGYTEAFF. The chain recombines TRBV30 with TRBJ1-1; 11 positions agree with TRBD1. Germline CDR1 reads GTSNPN; CDR2 reads SVGIG (reference sequence). This CDR3 spans 17 amino acids. J lost 3 bases, V lost 3 bases, and 12 bases had no gene match.

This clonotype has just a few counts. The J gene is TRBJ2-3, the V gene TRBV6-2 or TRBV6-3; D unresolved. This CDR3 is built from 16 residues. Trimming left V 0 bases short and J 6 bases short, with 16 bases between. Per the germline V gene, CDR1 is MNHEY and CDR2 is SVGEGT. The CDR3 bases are TGTGCCAGCAGTTACTCGAAAGGGCCAGAACGGGATACGCAGTATTTT. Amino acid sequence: CASSYSKGPERDTQYF.

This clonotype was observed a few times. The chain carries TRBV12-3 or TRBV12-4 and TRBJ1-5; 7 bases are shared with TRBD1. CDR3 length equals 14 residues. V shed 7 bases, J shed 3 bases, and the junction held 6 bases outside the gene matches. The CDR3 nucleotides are TGTGCCAGCACCAGGGGACAGAACAATCAGCCCCAGCATTTT. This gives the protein CASTRGQNNQPQHF.

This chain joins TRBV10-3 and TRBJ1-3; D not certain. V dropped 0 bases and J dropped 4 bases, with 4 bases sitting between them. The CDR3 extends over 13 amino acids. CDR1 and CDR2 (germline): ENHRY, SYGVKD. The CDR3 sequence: CAISESPGNTIYF. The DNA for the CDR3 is TGTGCCATCAGTGAGTCTCCGGGAAACACCATATATTTT.

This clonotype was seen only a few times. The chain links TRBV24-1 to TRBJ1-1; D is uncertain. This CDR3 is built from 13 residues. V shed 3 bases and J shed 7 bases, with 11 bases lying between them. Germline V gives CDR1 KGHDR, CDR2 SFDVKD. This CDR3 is CATSDIAFGEAFF. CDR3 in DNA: TGTGCCACCAGTGATATAGCGTTTGGTGAAGCTTTCTTT.

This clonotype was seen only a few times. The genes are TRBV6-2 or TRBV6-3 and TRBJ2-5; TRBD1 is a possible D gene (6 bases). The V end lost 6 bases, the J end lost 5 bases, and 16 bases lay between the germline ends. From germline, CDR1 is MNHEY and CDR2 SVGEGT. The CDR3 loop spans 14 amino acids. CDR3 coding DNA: TGTGCCAGCAGCCTTCCTGGGGGCGGGGAGACCCAGTACTTC. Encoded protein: CASSLPGGGETQYF.

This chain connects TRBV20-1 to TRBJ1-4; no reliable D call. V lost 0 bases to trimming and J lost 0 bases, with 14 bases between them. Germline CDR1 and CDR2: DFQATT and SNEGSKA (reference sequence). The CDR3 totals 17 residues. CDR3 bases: TGCAGTGCTAGAGATCTAAGGAACCTAGCAACTAATGAAAAACTGTTTTTT. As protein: CSARDLRNLATNEKLFF.

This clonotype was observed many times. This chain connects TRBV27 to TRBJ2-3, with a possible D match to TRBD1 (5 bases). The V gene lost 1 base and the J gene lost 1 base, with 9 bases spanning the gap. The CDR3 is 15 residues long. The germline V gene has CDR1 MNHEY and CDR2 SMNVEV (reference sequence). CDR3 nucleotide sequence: TGTGCCAGCAGTTTATGGCAGGGTGGCACAGATACGCAGTATTTT. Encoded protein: CASSLWQGGTDTQYF.

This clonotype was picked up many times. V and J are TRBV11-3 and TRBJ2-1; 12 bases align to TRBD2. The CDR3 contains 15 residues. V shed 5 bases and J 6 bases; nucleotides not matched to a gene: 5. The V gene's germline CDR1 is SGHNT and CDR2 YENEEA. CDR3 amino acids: CASSAGLAGLNEQFF. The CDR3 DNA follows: TGTGCCAGCAGCGCCGGACTAGCGGGACTCAATGAGCAGTTCTTC. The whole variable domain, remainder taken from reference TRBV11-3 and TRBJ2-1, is EAGVVQSPRYKIIEKKQPVAFWCNPISGHNTLYWYLQNLGQGPELLIRYENEEAVDDSQLPKDRFSAERLKGVDSTLKIQPAELGDSAVYLCASSAGLAGLNEQFFGPGTRLTVL.

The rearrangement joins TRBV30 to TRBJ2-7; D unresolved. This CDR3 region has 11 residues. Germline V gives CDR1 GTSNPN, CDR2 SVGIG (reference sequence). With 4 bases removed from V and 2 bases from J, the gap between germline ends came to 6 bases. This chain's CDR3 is CAWTKTYEQYF. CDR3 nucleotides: TGTGCCTGGACCAAGACCTACGAGCAGTACTTC.

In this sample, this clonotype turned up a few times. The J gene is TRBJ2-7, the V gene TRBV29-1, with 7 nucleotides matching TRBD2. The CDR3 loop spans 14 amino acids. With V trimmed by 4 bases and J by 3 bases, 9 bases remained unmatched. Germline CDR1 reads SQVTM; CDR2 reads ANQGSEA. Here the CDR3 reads CSVGRAGVVYEQYF. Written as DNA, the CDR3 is TGCAGCGTTGGCAGGGCGGGAGTTGTCTACGAGCAGTACTTC.

In nucleotides, the CDR3 is TGTGCCAGCAGTGAAGAGGGGGTTAGCACAGATACGCAGTATTTT. Amino acids: CASSEEGVSTDTQYF. The V call is TRBV2, the J call TRBJ2-3; a possible D gene is TRBD1 (6 bases). Germline values: CDR1 SNHLY, CDR2 FYNNEI. V was cut by 1 base and J by 0 bases, with 8 bases left in between. The CDR3 has 15 residues.

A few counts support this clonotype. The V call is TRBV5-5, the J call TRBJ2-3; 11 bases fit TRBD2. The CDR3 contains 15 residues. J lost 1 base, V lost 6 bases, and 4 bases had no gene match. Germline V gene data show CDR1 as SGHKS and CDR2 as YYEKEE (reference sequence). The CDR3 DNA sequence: TGTGCCAGCACCGAACTAGCGGGGGGCACAGATACGCAGTATTTT. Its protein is CASTELAGGTDTQYF.

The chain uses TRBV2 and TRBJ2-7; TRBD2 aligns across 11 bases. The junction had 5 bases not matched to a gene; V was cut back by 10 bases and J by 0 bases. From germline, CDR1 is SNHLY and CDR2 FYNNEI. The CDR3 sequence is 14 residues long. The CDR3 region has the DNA TGTGCCACCAGAGGGACTAGCGGCTCCTACGAGCAGTACTTC. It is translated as CATRGTSGSYEQYF.

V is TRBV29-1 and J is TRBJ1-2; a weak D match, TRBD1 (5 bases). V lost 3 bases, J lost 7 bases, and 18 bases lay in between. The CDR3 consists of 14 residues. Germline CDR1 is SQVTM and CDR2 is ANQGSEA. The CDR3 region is CSVDAPRGAGGYTF. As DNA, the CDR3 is TGCAGCGTTGACGCCCCCCGGGGCGCCGGTGGCTACACCTTC.

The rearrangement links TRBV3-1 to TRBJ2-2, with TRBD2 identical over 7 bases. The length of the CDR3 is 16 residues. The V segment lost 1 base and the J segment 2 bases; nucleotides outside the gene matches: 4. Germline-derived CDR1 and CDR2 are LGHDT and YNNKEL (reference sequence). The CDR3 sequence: CASSQAGGANTGELFF. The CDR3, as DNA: TGTGCCAGCAGCCAAGCGGGGGGTGCAAACACCGGGGAGCTGTTTTTT.